One and the same sample provided the 18 T cell receptor beta chains below, sequenced in a study of OX40 agonist ivuxolimab in advanced cancers. Sequenced by immunoSEQ multiplex PCR; TCRdb stores in-frame clones only, minus some. The top ten hold around 7% of the sample, which has under 95,000 clones, roughly 82% seen once. The source was CD4+ or CD8+ T cells sorted from blood, collected in a trial of the OX40 agonist ivuxolimab. Receptors were obtained from an adult with an advanced solid tumor such as melanoma, head and neck, liver or kidney cancer.

This chain joins TRBV5-4 and TRBJ1-2, with 7 bases lining up with TRBD1. Germline lookup yields CDR1 SGHNT and CDR2 YYREEE (reference sequence). Trimming cost V 2 bases and J 4 bases; bases outside gene matches: 5. The CDR3 has 14 amino acids. CDR3 sequence: CASSFYRGSYGYTF. The CDR3 region has the DNA TGTGCCAGCAGCTTCTACAGGGGCAGCTATGGCTACACCTTC.

The V and J genes are TRBV27 and TRBJ1-2, with 7 bases that match TRBD1. Germline CDR1 is MNHEY and CDR2 is SMNVEV (reference sequence). The V segment lost 5 bases and the J segment 2 bases; nucleotides outside the gene matches: 11. The CDR3 spans 16 residues. The CDR3 bases are TGTGCCAGCAGTCCCTTAACAGGGGCTCGCAACTATGGCTACACCTTC. Encoded protein: CASSPLTGARNYGYTF.

This clone was picked up one time. The chain links TRBV4-3 to TRBJ1-3; D might be TRBD1 (6 bases). The V gene's germline CDR1 is LGHNA and CDR2 YSLEER. V lost 0 bases, J lost 0 bases, and 9 bases lay in between. This CDR3 has 16 amino acids. The CDR3, as DNA: TGCGCCAGCAGCCAAGAATGGACAGCCTCTGGAAACACCATATATTTT. It specifies CASSQEWTASGNTIYF.

The rearrangement joins TRBV5-1 to TRBJ2-3; no reliable D call. Deletions cut 0 bases from V and 0 bases from J, with 8 bases between. The CDR3 loop spans 15 amino acids. CDR1 SGHRS and CDR2 YFSETQ come from the germline V gene. The CDR3 sequence is CASSLGRSSTDTQYF. The CDR3, as DNA: TGCGCCAGCAGCTTGGGCAGGTCTAGCACAGATACGCAGTATTTT.

The genes are TRBV5-1 and TRBJ2-7; 13 positions match TRBD2. V shed 4 bases and J 7 bases; nucleotides not matched to a gene: 8. CDR1 is SGHRS and CDR2 is YFSETQ in the germline V gene. This CDR3 has 15 amino acids. CDR3 in amino acids: CASSQPGLAGDEQYF. CDR3 in DNA: TGCGCCAGCAGCCAGCCCGGACTAGCGGGGGATGAGCAGTACTTC.

The V and J genes are TRBV29-1 and TRBJ2-1, with no clear D. Trimming took 4 bases from V and 5 from J, leaving 12 bases between them. The CDR3 totals 13 residues. Germline CDR1 is SQVTM and CDR2 is ANQGSEA. CDR3: CSVVQWGNNEQFF. The CDR3 nucleotides are TGCAGCGTTGTCCAGTGGGGAAACAATGAGCAGTTCTTC.

The chain uses TRBV4-3 and TRBJ2-7; D remains ambiguous. The V gene's germline CDR1 is LGHNA and CDR2 YSLEER. CDR3 length: 16 residues. Trimming took 3 bases from V and 7 from J, leaving 22 bases between them. CDR3 sequence reads: CASSHSVAAQAGEQYF. The CDR3, as DNA: TGCGCCAGCAGCCATTCGGTGGCGGCCCAAGCAGGAGAGCAGTACTTC.

This chain links TRBV9 with TRBJ2-5; 9 positions agree with TRBD2. The J segment lost 2 bases and the V segment lost 0 bases, leaving 5 bases of the junction unmatched. Looked up from germline, CDR1 is SGDLS and CDR2 is YYNGEE. The CDR3 is 16 amino acids. The CDR3 nucleotides are TGTGCCAGCAGCGTAGCGGCGACTAGCGGACAAGAGACCCAGTACTTC. Its protein is CASSVAATSGQETQYF.

The V and J genes are TRBV27 and TRBJ1-2; D unclear. CDR1 MNHEY and CDR2 SMNVEV come from the germline V gene (reference sequence). CDR3 length: 12 amino acids. The V end lost 7 bases, the J end lost 6 bases, and 12 bases lay between the germline ends. The CDR3 DNA reads TGTGCCAGCACCTCCTGGGAGAATGGCTACACCTTC. This codes for CASTSWENGYTF.

The chain has TRBV19 and TRBJ1-2; the D gene is possibly TRBD1 (6 bases). Trimming removed 10 bases from V and 8 bases from J, with 20 bases in between. The CDR3 totals 13 residues. Germline CDR1 LNHDA, CDR2 SQIVND (reference sequence). The CDR3 bases are TGTGCCACCACGCTGAGGGGGATATACGGCTACACCTTC. The encoded protein is CATTLRGIYGYTF.

The chain combines TRBV4-1 with TRBJ2-7; TRBD1 aligns across 10 bases. The J segment lost 6 bases and the V segment lost 4 bases, leaving 6 bases of the junction unmatched. The germline CDR1 and CDR2 sequences are MGHRA and YSYEKL. The CDR3 has 14 residues. CDR3 DNA: TGCGCCAGCAGCCGCAGGGACAGGGGTGGCGAGCAGTACTTC. Amino acids: CASSRRDRGGEQYF.

This clone appeared a few times. The rearrangement links TRBV5-1 to TRBJ2-7; TRBD1 matches at 8 bases. CDR3 length: 15 amino acids. CDR1 and CDR2 from the germline V gene are SGHRS and YFSETQ. J lost 3 bases, V lost 0 bases, and 5 bases had no gene match. CDR3 nucleotide sequence: TGCGCCAGCAGCTTGGGGGGACAGGTGGGCTACGAGCAGTACTTC. Translating it yields CASSLGGQVGYEQYF.

This clone has a handful of counts. The J gene is TRBJ1-1, the V gene TRBV30; no clear D gene. Per germline, CDR1 GTSNPN and CDR2 SVGIG (reference sequence). The V and J ends lost 0 bases and 6 bases respectively, with 11 bases between them. This CDR3 contains 13 residues. CDR3 sequence (DNA): TGTGCCTGGAGTGTACTCCTTACAGCTGAAGCTTTCTTT. Translated: CAWSVLLTAEAFF.

V usage is TRBV6-5 and J usage is TRBJ1-6; D is ambiguous. The CDR3 has 15 amino acids. Germline values: CDR1 MNHEY, CDR2 SVGAGI. Trimming took off 2 bases at V and 7 bases at J, with 12 bases between the two ends. In DNA form, the CDR3 reads TGTGCCAGCAGTTACAGGGCCCTAGGAAATTCACCCCTCCACTTT. Translated: CASSYRALGNSPLHF.

V and J are TRBV6-5 and TRBJ2-7; possibly TRBD1 or TRBD2 for D (6 bases each). The CDR3 is made up of 15 amino acids. Germline V CDR1 and CDR2: MNHEY, SVGAGI. Trimming removed 4 bases at V and 0 bases at J, with 13 bases between. DNA of the CDR3: TGTGCCAGCAGTTTACAGGGAGGTAGCTCCTACGAGCAGTACTTC. As protein: CASSLQGGSSYEQYF.

This chain connects TRBV27 to TRBJ2-2; D unresolved. This CDR3 is 17 amino acids long. The germline V gene has CDR1 MNHEY and CDR2 SMNVEV (reference sequence). Trimming took off 2 bases at V and 0 bases at J, with 13 bases between the two ends. CDR3 in amino acids: CASSLLGSPANTGELFF. The CDR3 region has the DNA TGTGCCAGCAGTTTACTCGGATCTCCCGCGAACACCGGGGAGCTGTTTTTT.

The V call is TRBV19, the J call TRBJ1-1, with TRBD1 matching 8 bases. V lost 9 bases and J lost 1; bases outside the gene matches: 10. This CDR3 comprises 15 residues. Per germline, CDR1 LNHDA and CDR2 SQIVND (reference sequence). The CDR3 loop is CASSSQGAGNTEAFF. For the CDR3, the DNA is TGTGCCAGCTCTTCGCAGGGGGCAGGGAACACTGAAGCTTTCTTT.

Turning to this clone: Its ends do not fully match the called genes, so a read error is possible. The V gene is TRBV10-3, the J gene TRBJ2-1; D unresolved. The CDR3 spans 13 residues. Germline CDR1 is ENHRY and CDR2 is SYGVKD. CDR3 residues: CAINESPPNEQFF. The CDR3 nucleotides are TGTGCCATCAATGAGAGCCCCCCGAATGAGCAGTTCTTC.